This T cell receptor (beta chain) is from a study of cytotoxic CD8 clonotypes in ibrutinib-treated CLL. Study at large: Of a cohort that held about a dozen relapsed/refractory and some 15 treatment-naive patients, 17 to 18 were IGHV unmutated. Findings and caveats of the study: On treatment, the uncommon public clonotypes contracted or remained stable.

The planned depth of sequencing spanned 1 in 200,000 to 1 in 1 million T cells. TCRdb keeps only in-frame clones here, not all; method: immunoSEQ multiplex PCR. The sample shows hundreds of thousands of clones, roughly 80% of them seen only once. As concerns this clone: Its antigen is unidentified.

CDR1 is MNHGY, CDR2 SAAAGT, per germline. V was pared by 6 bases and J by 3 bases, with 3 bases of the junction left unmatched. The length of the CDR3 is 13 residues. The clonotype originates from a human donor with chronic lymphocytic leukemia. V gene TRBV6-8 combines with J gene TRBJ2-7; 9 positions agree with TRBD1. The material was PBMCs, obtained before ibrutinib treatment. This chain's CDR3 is CASSRDRVYEQYF. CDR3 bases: TGTGCCAGCAGCCGGGACAGGGTCTACGAGCAGTACTTC.